This TCR beta chain was obtained from a study of T cell changes during pregnancy in multiple sclerosis. TCRdb keeps only in-frame clones here, not all; method: immunoSEQ multiplex PCR. The repertoire holds under 70,000 clones, 91% seen once, with 2% to 2.5% in the top ten. The sequenced sample was peripheral blood, obtained in the third trimester of pregnancy. This TCR was recovered from a female donor in good health, enrolled as a control in a pregnancy study.

The CDR3 coding sequence is TGTGCCAGCAGCTTAATAGGGACTAGCGGGAGGGCCGAGGAGACCCAGTACTTC. Residues: CASSLIGTSGRAEETQYF. The chain joins TRBV11-1 to TRBJ2-5, with 16 bases lining up with TRBD2. This CDR3 contains 18 residues. From germline, CDR1 is SGHAT and CDR2 FQDESV (reference sequence). Trimming took 2 bases from V and 5 from J; bases not matched to a gene: 8.